A single sample is the source of the 13 T cell receptor beta chains below, sequenced in a study of T cell changes during pregnancy in multiple sclerosis. Clones were sequenced by immunoSEQ multiplex PCR, and TCRdb holds only the in-frame ones, with some missing. The sample lists about 38,000 clones, 92% seen once, with 0.37% in the top ten. This sample comprised CD4+ T cells from peripheral blood mononuclear cells, obtained after pregnancy. The receptors originated from a female donor in good health, enrolled as a control in a pregnancy study.

The chain recombines TRBV6-5 with TRBJ1-1; 9 bases match TRBD1. V lost 2 bases, J lost 1 base, and 5 bases stayed unmatched. CDR3 length: 16 residues. Germline V gives CDR1 MNHEY, CDR2 SVGAGI. The CDR3 loop reads CASSYGTGLGNTEAFF. The CDR3 nucleotides read TGTGCCAGCAGTTACGGGACAGGGCTGGGGAACACTGAAGCTTTCTTT.

The V call is TRBV19, the J call TRBJ2-3; 8 bases fit TRBD2. Germline V gene data show CDR1 as LNHDA and CDR2 as SQIVND (reference sequence). CDR3 length: 15 residues. J was trimmed by 9 bases and V by 3 bases; bases with no gene match: 11. The CDR3 sequence: CASSMGSSGARTQYF. CDR3 sequence (DNA): TGTGCCAGTAGTATGGGGAGTAGCGGGGCGCGCACGCAGTATTTT.

This clone was detected once. The rearrangement uses TRBV5-4 and TRBJ2-3, with 8 bases fitting TRBD2. This CDR3 region has 15 residues. J was trimmed by 3 bases and V by 2 bases; bases with no gene match: 5. Germline V gene data show CDR1 as SGHNT and CDR2 as YYREEE (reference sequence). As DNA, the CDR3 is TGTGCCAGCAGCTTAGCGGGAGTGCGGACAGATACGCAGTATTTT. Translating gives CASSLAGVRTDTQYF. Filled out from reference TRBV5-4 and TRBJ2-3, the complete variable domain reads ETGVTQSPTHLIKTRGQQVTLRCSSQSGHNTVSWYQQALGQGPQFIFQYYREEENGRGNFPPRFSGLQFPNYSSELNVNALELDDSALYLCASSLAGVRTDTQYFGPGTRLTVL.

CDR3 coding DNA: TGTGCCAGCAGTTTAGGGGGACAGCATTCGCAGCCCCAGCATTTT. It encodes CASSLGGQHSQPQHF. The chain has TRBV27 and TRBJ1-5; 7 bases align to TRBD1. In germline, CDR1 is MNHEY, CDR2 SMNVEV (reference sequence). The V gene end was trimmed by 2 bases and the J gene end by 7 bases; junction bases not matched to a gene: 8. This CDR3 comprises 15 residues.

This rearrangement joins TRBV12-5 to TRBJ1-1, with D possibly TRBD1 on 5 matching bases. Germline V CDR1 and CDR2: LGHNT, FRNRAP. V was clipped by 6 bases and J by 3 bases, with 11 bases between them. This CDR3 has 13 residues. CDR3 region: CASGPPTDTEAFF. CDR3 in DNA: TGTGCTAGTGGACCCCCGACAGACACTGAAGCTTTCTTT.

This sequence joins TRBV27 and TRBJ2-6; no firm D call. Germline V gene sequence: CDR1 MNHEY, CDR2 SMNVEV (reference sequence). There are 18 residues in the CDR3. Trimming cost V 5 bases and J 4 bases, with 21 bases left between them. The CDR3 bases are TGTGCCAGCAGTCTAAGGCACAGCACGGATATCGGGGCCAACGTCCTGACTTTC. Protein sequence: CASSLRHSTDIGANVLTF.

The chain couples TRBV18 to TRBJ2-7, with D perhaps TRBD1 (5 bases). V was pared by 5 bases and J by 2 bases, with 7 bases between. The germline CDR1 and CDR2 sequences are KGHSH and LQKENI. The CDR3 consists of 12 residues. The CDR3 sequence is CASSIGAYEQYF. CDR3 DNA: TGTGCCAGCTCAATAGGGGCCTACGAGCAGTACTTC.

This rearrangement joins TRBV27 to TRBJ1-1; 8 nucleotides align to TRBD1. CDR1 is MNHEY and CDR2 is SMNVEV in the germline V gene (reference sequence). After removal of 6 bases from V and 5 bases from J, the junction contained 8 bases not matched to a gene. This CDR3 has 14 amino acids. The DNA for the CDR3 is TGTGCCAGCAGACGTCGGACAGGGAGTACTGAAGCTTTCTTT. Amino acid sequence: CASRRRTGSTEAFF.

V usage is TRBV11-3 and J usage is TRBJ1-1; the match to TRBD1 covers 9 bases. After removal of 6 bases from V and 0 bases from J, the junction contained 11 bases not matched to a gene. In germline, CDR1 is SGHNT, CDR2 YENEEA. The CDR3 runs to 17 residues. The CDR3 DNA follows: TGTGCCAGCAGTCCCTGGGGGACAGGGATGGTGAACACTGAAGCTTTCTTT. Encoded protein: CASSPWGTGMVNTEAFF.

The chain couples TRBV9 to TRBJ2-7, with 9 bases lining up with TRBD2. The V segment lost 5 bases and the J segment 5 bases; nucleotides outside the gene matches: 5. Germline V gene lookup returns CDR1 SGDLS and CDR2 YYNGEE. This CDR3 comprises 13 residues. The CDR3 DNA reads as TGTGCCAGCAGTCGCGGGGGGGCGGACGAGCAGTACTTC. As protein: CASSRGGADEQYF.

The chain couples TRBV27 to TRBJ1-3; TRBD1 is a possible D gene (5 bases). V lost 2 bases to trimming and J lost 4 bases, with 12 bases between them. The CDR3 is made up of 15 amino acids. Germline V lookup: CDR1 MNHEY, CDR2 SMNVEV (reference sequence). In DNA form, the CDR3 reads TGTGCCAGCAGTTTAGCAGGGAAAAAGGGAAACACCATATATTTT. It yields the protein CASSLAGKKGNTIYF.

The genes are TRBV27 and TRBJ2-7, with 8 bases identical to TRBD1. This CDR3 has 17 amino acids. Germline trimming cut 3 bases from V and 1 base from J; bases unmatched to any gene: 11. Per germline, CDR1 MNHEY and CDR2 SMNVEV (reference sequence). The chain's CDR3 is CASSFEFRTGRSYEQYF. In nucleotides, the CDR3 is TGTGCCAGCAGTTTTGAGTTTCGGACAGGGAGATCCTACGAGCAGTACTTC.

This clone has just one count. The rearrangement joins TRBV28 to TRBJ1-2; TRBD1 matches 10 bases. CDR1 is MDHEN and CDR2 is SYDVKM in the germline V gene. The length of the CDR3 is 12 residues. Trimming cost V 6 bases and J 12 bases; bases outside gene matches: 7. The CDR3 reads CASSRTGGRDTF. The DNA of the CDR3 is TGTGCCAGCAGCCGGACAGGGGGTCGCGACACCTTC.